Below, one T cell receptor beta chain is given with its context. The antigen is undetermined. Per germline, CDR1 SEHNR and CDR2 FQNEAQ (reference sequence). This CDR3 comprises 14 residues. V was clipped by 3 bases and J by 5 bases; unmatched bases: 7. From RNA transcripts, TCR beta CDR3 regions were amplified. RT-PCR in the first round (using the HTBI primer set) targeted the TCR CDR3. Each CDR3 protein gets one entry after TCRdb re-called the multiplex PCR reads with MiXCR. Of 560,000 or so distinct CDR3 sequences in the sample, approximately 44% were seen once. Patients showing uncontrolled infection, other autoimmune disease, pregnancy or lactation were ineligible. The data are from a study of T cells in Graves' hyperthyroidism and ophthalmopathy. Study-wide results and caveats: In simple terms, a model built on 13 V-J features told ophthalmopathy apart from stable hyperthyroidism. The model forecast ophthalmopathy, anticipating it by a median about six months before onset.

The chain recombines TRBV7-9 with TRBJ2-7; 7 bases map to TRBD2. Material: peripheral blood or thyroid tissue (not recorded which). The origin of this receptor is a woman between 18 and 29 years old with Graves' hyperthyroidism. The CDR3 here is CASSFSGVSNEQYF. CDR3 nucleotides: TGTGCCAGCAGCTTCAGCGGGGTATCAAACGAGCAGTACTTC. The whole variable domain, remainder taken from reference TRBV7-9 and TRBJ2-7, is DTGVSQNPRHKITKRGQNVTFRCDPISEHNRLYWYRQTLGQGPEFLTYFQNEAQLEKSRLLSDRFSAERPKGSFSTLEIQRTEQGDSAMYLCASSFSGVSNEQYFGPGTRLTVT.